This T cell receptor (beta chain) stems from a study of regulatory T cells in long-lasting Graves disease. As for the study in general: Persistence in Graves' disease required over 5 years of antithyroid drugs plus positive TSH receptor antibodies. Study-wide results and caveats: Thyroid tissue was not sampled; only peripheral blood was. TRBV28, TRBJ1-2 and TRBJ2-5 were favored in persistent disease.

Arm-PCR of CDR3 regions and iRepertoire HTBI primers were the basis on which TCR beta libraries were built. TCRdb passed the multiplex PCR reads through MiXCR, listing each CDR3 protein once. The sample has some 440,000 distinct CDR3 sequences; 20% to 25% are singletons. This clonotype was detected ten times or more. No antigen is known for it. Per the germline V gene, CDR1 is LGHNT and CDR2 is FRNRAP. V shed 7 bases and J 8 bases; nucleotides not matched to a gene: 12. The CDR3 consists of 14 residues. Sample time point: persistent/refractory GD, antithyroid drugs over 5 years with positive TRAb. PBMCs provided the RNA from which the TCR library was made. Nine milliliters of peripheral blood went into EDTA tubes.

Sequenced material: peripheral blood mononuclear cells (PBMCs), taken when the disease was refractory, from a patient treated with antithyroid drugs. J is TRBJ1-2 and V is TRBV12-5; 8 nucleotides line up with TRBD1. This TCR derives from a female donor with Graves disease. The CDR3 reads CASAATGVMRGYTF. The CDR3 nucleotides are TGTGCTAGTGCAGCGACAGGGGTTATGAGGGGCTACACCTTC.